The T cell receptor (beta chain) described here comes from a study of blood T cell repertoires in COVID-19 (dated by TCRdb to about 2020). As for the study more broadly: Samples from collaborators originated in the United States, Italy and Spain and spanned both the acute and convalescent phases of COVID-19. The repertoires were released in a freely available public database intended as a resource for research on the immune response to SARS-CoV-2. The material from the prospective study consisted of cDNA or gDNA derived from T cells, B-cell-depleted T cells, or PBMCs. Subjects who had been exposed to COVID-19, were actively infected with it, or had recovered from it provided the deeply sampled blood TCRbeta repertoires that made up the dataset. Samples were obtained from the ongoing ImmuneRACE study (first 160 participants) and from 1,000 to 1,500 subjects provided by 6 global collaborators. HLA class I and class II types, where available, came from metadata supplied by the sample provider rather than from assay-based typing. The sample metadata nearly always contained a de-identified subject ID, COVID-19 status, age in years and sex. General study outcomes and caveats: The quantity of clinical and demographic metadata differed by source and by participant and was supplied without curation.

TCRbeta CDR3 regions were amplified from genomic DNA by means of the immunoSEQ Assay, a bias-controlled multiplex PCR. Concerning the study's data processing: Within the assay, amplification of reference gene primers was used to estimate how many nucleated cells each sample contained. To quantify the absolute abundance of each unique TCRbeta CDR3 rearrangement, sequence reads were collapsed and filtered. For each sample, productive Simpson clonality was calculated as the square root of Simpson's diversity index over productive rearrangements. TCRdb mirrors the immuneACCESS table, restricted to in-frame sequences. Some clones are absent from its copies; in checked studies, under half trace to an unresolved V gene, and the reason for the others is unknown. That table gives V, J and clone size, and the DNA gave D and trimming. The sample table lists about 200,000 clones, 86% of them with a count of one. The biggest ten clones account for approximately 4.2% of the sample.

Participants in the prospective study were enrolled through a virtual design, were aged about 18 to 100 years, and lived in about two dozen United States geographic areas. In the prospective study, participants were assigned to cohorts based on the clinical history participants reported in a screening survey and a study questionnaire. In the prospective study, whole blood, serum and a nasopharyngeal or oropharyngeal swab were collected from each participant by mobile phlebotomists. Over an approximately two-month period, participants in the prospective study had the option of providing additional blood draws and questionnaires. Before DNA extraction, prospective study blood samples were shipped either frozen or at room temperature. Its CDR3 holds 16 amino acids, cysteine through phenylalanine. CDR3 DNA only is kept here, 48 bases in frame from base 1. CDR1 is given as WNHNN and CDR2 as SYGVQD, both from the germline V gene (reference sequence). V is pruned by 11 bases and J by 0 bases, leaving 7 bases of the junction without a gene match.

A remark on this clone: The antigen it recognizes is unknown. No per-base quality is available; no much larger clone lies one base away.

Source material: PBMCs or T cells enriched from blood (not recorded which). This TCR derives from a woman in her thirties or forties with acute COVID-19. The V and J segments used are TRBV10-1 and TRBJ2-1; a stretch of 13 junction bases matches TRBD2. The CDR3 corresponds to CAGRGTSGISYNEQFF. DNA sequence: TGCGCCGGTCGGGGGACTAGCGGGATCTCCTACAATGAGCAGTTCTTC.